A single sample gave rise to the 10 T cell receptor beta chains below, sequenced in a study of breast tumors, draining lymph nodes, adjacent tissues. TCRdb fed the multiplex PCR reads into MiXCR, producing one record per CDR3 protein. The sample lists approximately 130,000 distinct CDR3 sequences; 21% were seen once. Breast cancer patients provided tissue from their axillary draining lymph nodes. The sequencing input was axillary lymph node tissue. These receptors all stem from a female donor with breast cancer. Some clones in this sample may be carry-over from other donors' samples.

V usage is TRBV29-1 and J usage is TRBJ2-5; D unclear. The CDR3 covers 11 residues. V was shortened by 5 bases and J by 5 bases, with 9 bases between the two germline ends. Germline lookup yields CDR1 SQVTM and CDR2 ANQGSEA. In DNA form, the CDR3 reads TGCAGCGTTAGAGGTTTGGAGACCCAGTACTTC. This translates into CSVRGLETQYF.

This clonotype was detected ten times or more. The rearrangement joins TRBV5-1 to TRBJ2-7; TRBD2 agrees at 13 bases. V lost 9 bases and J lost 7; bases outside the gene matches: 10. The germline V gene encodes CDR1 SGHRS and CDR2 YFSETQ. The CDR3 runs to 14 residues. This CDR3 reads CATKLAGGLGEQYF. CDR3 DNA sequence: TGCGCCACCAAACTAGCGGGAGGGCTCGGGGAGCAGTACTTC.

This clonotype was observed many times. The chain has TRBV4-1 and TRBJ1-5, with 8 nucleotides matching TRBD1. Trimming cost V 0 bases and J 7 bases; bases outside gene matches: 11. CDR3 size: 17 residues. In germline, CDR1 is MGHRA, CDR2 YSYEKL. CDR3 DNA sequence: TGCGCCAGCAGCCAAGATCAAGGACAGGGATCTTGGCAGCCCCAGCATTTT. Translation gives CASSQDQGQGSWQPQHF.

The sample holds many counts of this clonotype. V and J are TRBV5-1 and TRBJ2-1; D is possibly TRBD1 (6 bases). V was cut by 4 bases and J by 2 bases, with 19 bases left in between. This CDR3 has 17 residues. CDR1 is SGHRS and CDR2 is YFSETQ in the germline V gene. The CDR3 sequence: CASSLTVGAQTYNEQFF. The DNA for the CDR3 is TGCGCCAGCAGCCTAACGGTGGGGGCGCAAACCTACAATGAGCAGTTCTTC.

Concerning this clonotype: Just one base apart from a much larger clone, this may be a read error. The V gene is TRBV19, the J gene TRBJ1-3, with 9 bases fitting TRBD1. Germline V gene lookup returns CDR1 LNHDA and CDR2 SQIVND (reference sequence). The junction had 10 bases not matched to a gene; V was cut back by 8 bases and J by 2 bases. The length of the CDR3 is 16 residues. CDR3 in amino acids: CASGSGQGKAGNTIYF. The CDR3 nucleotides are TGTGCCAGTGGTTCTGGACAGGGGAAGGCTGGAAACACCATATATTTT.

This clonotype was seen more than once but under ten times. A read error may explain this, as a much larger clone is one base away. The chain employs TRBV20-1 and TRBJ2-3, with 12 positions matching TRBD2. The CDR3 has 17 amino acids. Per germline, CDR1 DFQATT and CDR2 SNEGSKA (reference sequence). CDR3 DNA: TGCAGTGCTTTAGAGGGGACTAGCGGGCTTAGCACAGATAGGCAGTATTTT. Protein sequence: CSALEGTSGLSTDRQYF.

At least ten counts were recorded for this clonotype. CDR3 loop: CASSPQTGANSPLHF. CDR3 coding DNA: TGTGCCAGCAGCCCACAGACAGGGGCTAATTCACCCCTCCACTTT. The V gene is TRBV9, the J gene TRBJ1-6; TRBD1 matches at 8 bases. J was trimmed by 6 bases and V by 4 bases; bases with no gene match: 6. This CDR3 comprises 15 residues. The V gene's germline CDR1 is SGDLS and CDR2 YYNGEE.

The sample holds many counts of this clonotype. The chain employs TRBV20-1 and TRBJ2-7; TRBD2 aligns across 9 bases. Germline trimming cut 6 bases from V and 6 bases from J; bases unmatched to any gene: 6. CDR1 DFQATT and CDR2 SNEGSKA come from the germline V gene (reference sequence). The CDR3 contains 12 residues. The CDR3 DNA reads TGCAGTGCGAGTAGCGGGAGCAGCGAGCAGTACTTC. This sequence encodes CSASSGSSEQYF.

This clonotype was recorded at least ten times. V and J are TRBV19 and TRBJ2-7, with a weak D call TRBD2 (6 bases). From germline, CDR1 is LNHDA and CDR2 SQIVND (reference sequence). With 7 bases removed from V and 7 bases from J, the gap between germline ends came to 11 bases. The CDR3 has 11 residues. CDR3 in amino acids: CASTGGSEQYF. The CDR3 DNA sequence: TGTGCCAGTACCGGGGGATCTGAGCAGTACTTC. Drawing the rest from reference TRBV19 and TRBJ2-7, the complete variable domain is DGGITQSPKYLFRKEGQNVTLSCEQNLNHDAMYWYRQDPGQGLRLIYYSQIVNDFQKGDIAEGYSVSREKKESFPLTVTSAQKNPTAFYLCASTGGSEQYFGPGTRLTVT.

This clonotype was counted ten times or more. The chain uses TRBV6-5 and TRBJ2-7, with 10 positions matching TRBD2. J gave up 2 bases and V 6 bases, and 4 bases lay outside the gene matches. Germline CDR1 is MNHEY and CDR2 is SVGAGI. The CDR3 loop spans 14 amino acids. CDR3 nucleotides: TGTGCCAGCAGCAAAGGGACTAGCGCCTACGAGCAGTACTTC. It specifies CASSKGTSAYEQYF.